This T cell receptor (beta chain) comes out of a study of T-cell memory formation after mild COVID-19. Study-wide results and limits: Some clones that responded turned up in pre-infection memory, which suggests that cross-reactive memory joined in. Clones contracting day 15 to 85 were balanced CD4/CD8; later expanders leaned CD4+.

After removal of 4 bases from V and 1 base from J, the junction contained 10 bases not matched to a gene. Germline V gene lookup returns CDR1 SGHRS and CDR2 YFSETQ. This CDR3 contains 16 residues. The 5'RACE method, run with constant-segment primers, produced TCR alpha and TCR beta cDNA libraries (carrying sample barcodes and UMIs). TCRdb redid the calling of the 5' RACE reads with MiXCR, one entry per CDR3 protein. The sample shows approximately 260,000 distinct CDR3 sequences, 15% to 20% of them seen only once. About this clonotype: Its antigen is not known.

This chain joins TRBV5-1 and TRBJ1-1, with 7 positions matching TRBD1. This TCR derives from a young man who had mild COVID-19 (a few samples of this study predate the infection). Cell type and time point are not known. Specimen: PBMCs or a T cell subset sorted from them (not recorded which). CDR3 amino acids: CASSPLGQRENTEAFF. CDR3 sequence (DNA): TGCGCCAGCAGCCCCCTGGGACAGAGGGAGAACACTGAAGCTTTCTTT.